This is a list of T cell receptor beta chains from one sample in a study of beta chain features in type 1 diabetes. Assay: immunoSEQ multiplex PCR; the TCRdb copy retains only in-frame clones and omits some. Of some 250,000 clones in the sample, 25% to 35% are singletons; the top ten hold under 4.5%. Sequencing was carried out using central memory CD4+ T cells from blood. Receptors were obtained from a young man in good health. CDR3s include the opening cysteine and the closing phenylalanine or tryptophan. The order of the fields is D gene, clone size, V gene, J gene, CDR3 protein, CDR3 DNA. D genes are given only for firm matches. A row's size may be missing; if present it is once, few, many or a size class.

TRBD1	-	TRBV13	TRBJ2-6	CASSLGTGLTSGANVLTF	TGTGCCAGCAGCTTAGGGACAGGGCTTACCTCTGGGGCCAACGTCCTGACTTTC
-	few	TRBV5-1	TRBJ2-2	CASSEGPTGELFF	TGCGCCAGCAGCGAGGGACCCACGGGGGAGCTGTTTTTT
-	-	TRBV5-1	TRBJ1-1	CASSSLQSITEAFF	TGCGCCAGCAGCTCCCTACAGAGTATCACTGAAGCTTTCTTT
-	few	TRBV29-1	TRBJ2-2	CSAWGPANTGELFF	TGCAGCGCGTGGGGACCTGCGAACACCGGGGAGCTGTTTTTT
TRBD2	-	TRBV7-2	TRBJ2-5	CASSSLAGTQETQYF	TGTGCCAGCAGCTCCCTAGCGGGGACCCAAGAGACCCAGTACTTC
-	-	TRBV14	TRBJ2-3	CASSRLGDTQYF	TGTGCCAGCAGCCGCTTAGGAGATACGCAGTATTTT
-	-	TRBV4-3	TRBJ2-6	CASRYEANGANVLTF	TGCGCCAGCAGGTACGAGGCAAACGGGGCCAACGTCCTGACTTTC
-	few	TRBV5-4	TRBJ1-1	CASSSPSRDTEAFF	TGTGCCAGCAGCTCCCCCTCGAGGGACACTGAAGCTTTCTTT
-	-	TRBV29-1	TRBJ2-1	CSVVLTVLAQSDEQFF	TGCAGCGTTGTTCTAACCGTTCTTGCCCAGTCGGATGAACAGTTCTTC
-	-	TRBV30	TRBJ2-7	CAWNPSSYEQYF	TGTGCCTGGAATCCTAGCTCCTACGAGCAGTACTTC
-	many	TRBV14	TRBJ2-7	CASSQGYEQYF	TGTGCCAGCAGCCAGGGGTACGAGCAGTACTTC
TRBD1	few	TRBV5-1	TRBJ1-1	CASSPGTAAREAFF	TGCGCCAGCAGCCCAGGGACAGCCGCCCGTGAAGCTTTCTTT
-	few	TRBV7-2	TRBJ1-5	CASNLDSSNQPQHF	TGTGCCAGCAACCTCGACAGTAGCAATCAGCCCCAGCATTTT
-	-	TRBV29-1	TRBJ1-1	CSVSMGPFTEAFF	TGCAGCGTTAGTATGGGTCCCTTCACTGAAGCTTTCTTT
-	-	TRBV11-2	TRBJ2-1	CASSARVIRAEGWYNEQFF	TGTGCCAGCAGCGCCCGCGTCATCCGGGCGGAGGGTTGGTACAATGAGCAGTTCTTC
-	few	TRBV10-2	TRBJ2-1	CASSPPLPMYNEQFF	TGCGCCAGCAGTCCCCCACTTCCCATGTACAATGAGCAGTTCTTC
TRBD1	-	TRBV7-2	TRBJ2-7	CASSLTGEGQYF	TGTGCCAGCAGCTTAACAGGGGAAGGGCAGTACTTC
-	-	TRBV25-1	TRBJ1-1	CASMKNTEAFF	TGTGCCAGCATGAAGAACACTGAAGCTTTCTTT
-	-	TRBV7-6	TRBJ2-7	CASSLALSAGRYEQYF	TGTGCCAGCAGCTTAGCGCTGTCGGCGGGACGCTACGAGCAGTACTTC
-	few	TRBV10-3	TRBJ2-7	CAISDPGTETYEQYF	TGTGCCATCAGTGACCCAGGGACGGAAACCTACGAGCAGTACTTC
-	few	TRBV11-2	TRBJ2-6	CASSFPTSGANVLTF	TGTGCCAGCAGCTTTCCGACCTCTGGGGCCAACGTCCTGACTTTC
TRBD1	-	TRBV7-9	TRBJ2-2	CASSLDRVGELFF	TGTGCCAGCAGCCTAGACAGGGTCGGGGAGCTGTTTTTT